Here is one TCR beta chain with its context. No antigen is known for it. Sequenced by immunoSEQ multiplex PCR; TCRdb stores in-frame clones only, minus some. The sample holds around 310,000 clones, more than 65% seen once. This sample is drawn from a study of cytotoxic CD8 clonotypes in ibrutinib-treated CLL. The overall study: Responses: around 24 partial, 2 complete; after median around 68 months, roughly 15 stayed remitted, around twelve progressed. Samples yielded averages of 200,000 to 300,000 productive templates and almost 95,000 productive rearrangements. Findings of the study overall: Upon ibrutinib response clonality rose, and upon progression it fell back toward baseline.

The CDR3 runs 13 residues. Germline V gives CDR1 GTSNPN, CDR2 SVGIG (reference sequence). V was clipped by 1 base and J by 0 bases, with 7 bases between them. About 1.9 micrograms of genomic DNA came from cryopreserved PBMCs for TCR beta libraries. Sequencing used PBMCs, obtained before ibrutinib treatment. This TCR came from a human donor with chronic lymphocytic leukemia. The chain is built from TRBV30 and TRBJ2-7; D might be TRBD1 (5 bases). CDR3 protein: CAWSGRDSYEQYF. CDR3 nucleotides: TGTGCCTGGAGTGGCAGGGACTCCTACGAGCAGTACTTC.